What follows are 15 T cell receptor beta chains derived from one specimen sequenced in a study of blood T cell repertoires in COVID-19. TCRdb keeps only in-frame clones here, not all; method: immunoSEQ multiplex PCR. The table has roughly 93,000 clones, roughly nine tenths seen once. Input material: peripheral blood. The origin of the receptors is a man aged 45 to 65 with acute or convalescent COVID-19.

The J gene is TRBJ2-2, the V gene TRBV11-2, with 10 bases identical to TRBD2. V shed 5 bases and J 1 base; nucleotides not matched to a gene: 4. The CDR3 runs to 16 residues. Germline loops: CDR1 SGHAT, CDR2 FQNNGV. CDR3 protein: CASSLRLAGNTGELFF. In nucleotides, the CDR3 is TGTGCCAGCAGCCTGAGACTAGCGGGGAACACCGGGGAGCTGTTTTTT.

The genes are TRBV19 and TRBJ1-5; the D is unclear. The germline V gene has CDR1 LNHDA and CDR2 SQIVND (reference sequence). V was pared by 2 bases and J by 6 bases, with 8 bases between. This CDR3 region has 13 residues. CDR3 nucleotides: TGTGCCAGTAGTATACAGGTTTTTCAGCCCCAGCATTTT. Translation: CASSIQVFQPQHF.

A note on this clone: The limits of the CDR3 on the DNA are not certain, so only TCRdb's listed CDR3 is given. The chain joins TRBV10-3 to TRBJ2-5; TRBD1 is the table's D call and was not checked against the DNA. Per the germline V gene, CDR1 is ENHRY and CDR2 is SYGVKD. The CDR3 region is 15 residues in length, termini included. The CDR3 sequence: CATFGSEDSYGTQYF.

The CDR3 DNA sequence: TGTGCCAGCAGCCAACAGGGCCTCTCTGGAAACACCATATATTTT. Encoded protein: CASSQQGLSGNTIYF. This sequence joins TRBV7-2 and TRBJ1-3; perhaps TRBD1 as D (6 bases). Per the germline V gene, CDR1 is SGHTA and CDR2 is FQGNSA. V was pared by 5 bases and J by 0 bases, with 11 bases between. This CDR3 region has 15 residues.

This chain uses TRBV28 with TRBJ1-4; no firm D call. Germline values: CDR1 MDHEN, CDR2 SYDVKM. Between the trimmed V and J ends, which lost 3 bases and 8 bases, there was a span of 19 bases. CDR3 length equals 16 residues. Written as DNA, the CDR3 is TGTGCCAGCAGTTTGGAGGAAGGAGGGAGACGAGAAAAACTGTTTTTT. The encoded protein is CASSLEEGGRREKLFF.

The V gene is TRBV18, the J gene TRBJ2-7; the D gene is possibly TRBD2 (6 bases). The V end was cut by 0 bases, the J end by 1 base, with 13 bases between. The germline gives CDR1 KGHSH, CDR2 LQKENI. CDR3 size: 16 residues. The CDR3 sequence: CASSPPGGSWSYEQYF. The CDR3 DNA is TGTGCCAGCTCACCACCGGGGGGTTCCTGGTCCTACGAGCAGTACTTC.

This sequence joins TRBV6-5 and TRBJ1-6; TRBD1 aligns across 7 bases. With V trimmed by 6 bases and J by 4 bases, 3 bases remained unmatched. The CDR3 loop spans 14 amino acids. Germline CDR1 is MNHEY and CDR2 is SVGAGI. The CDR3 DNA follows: TGTGCCAGCAGGGGGACAGTTTATAATTCACCCCTCCACTTT. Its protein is CASRGTVYNSPLHF.

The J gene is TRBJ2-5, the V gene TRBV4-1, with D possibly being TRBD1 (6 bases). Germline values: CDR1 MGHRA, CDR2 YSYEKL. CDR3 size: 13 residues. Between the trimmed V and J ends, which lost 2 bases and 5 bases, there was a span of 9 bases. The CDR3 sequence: CASSQTRGETQYF. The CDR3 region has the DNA TGCGCCAGCAGCCAAACGAGGGGGGAGACCCAGTACTTC.

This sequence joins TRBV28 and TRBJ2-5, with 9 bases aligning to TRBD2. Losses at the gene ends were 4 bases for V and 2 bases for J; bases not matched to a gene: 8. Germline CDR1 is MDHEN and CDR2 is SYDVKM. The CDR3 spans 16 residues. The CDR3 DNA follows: TGTGCCAGCAGTTCCCACCAGAGCGGGGGGCAAGAGACCCAGTACTTC. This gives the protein CASSSHQSGGQETQYF. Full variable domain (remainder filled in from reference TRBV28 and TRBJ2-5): DVKVTQSSRYLVKRTGEKVFLECVQDMDHENMFWYRQDPGLGLRLIYFSYDVKMKEKGDIPEGYSVSREKKERFSLILESASTNQTSMYLCASSSHQSGGQETQYFGPGTRLLVL.

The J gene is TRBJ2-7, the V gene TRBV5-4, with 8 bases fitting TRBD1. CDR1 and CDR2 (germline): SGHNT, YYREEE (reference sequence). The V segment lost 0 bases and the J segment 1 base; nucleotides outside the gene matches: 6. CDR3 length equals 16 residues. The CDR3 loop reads CASSLGAGQGSYEQYV. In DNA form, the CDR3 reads TGTGCCAGCAGCTTGGGAGCCGGACAGGGTTCCTACGAGCAGTACGTC.

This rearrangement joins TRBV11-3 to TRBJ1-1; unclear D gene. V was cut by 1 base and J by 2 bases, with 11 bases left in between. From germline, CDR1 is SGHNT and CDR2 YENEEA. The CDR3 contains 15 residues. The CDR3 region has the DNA TGTGCCAGCAGCTTAGGGGGAGGTGGAAACACTGAAGCTTTCTTT. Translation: CASSLGGGGNTEAFF. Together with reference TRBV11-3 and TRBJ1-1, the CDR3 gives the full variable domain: EAGVVQSPRYKIIEKKQPVAFWCNPISGHNTLYWYLQNLGQGPELLIRYENEEAVDDSQLPKDRFSAERLKGVDSTLKIQPAELGDSAVYLCASSLGGGGNTEAFFGQGTRLTVV.

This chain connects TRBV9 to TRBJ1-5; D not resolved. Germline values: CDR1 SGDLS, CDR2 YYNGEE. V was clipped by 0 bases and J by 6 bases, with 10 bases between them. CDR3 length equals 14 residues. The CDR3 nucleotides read TGTGCCAGCAGCGTAGGCCAGTCCCGTCAGCCCCAGCATTTT. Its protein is CASSVGQSRQPQHF.

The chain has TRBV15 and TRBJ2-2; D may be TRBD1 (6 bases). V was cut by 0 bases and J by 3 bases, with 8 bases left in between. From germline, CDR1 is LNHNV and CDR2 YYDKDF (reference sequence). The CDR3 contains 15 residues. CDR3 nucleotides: TGTGCCACCAGCAGAGATCAGGGGTACACCGGGGAGCTGTTTTTT. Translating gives CATSRDQGYTGELFF.

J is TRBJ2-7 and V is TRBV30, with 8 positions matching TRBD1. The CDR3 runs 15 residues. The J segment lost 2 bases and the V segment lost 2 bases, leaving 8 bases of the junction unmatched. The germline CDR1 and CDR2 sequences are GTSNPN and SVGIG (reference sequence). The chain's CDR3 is CAWSPRTGWAYEQYF. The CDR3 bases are TGTGCCTGGAGTCCCAGGACAGGGTGGGCCTACGAGCAGTACTTC. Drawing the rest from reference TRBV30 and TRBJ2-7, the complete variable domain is SQTIHQWPATLVQPVGSPLSLECTVEGTSNPNLYWYRQAAGRGLQLLFYSVGIGQISSEVPQNLSASRPQDRQFILSSKKLLLSDSGFYLCAWSPRTGWAYEQYFGPGTRLTVT.

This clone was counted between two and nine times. The CDR3 region is CASSYLGTGNYGYTF. In DNA, the CDR3 is TGTGCCAGCAGTTATTTAGGGACAGGGAACTATGGCTACACCTTC. The V and J genes are TRBV6-5 and TRBJ1-2, with 9 bases aligning to TRBD1. The CDR3 covers 15 residues. The V gene's germline CDR1 is MNHEY and CDR2 SVGAGI. After removal of 3 bases from V and 2 bases from J, the junction contained 4 bases not matched to a gene.